The 21 T cell receptor beta chains in this list originate from one sample, sequenced in a study of cytomegalovirus exposure and HLA in healthy donors. The PCR contained 60 Vbeta and 13 Jbeta primers. Sequencing used immunoSEQ multiplex PCR; TCRdb keeps in-frame clones, though not all of them. Seen here are some 57,000 clones, approximately 75% observed once, and the top ten hold less than 7%. Material: PBMCs. All receptors derive from a woman in her thirties in good health and CMV-seronegative.

This chain connects TRBV13 to TRBJ1-1; D ambiguous. Germline V lookup: CDR1 PRHDT, CDR2 FYEKMQ (reference sequence). There are 14 residues in the CDR3. V lost 5 bases, J lost 3 bases, and 13 bases lay in between. The CDR3 loop is CASSRRGVDTEAFF. CDR3 sequence (DNA): TGTGCCAGCAGCCGGCGAGGCGTTGACACTGAAGCTTTCTTT.

The chain couples TRBV4-2 to TRBJ2-7, with 9 nucleotides matching TRBD1. V gave up 3 bases and J gave up 9 bases; unmatched junction bases: 9. Looked up from germline, CDR1 is LGHNA and CDR2 is YNFKEQ. CDR3 length equals 14 residues. As DNA, the CDR3 is TGTGCCAGCAGCCACCGCATGGACAGGGGAGGGCAGTACTTC. Its protein product is CASSHRMDRGGQYF.

The chain links TRBV7-3 to TRBJ2-2; D is unresolved. In germline, CDR1 is SGHTA, CDR2 FQGTGA. V shed 5 bases and J shed 3 bases, with 4 bases lying between them. This CDR3 region has 12 residues. The CDR3 region has the DNA TGTGCCAGCAGCCCCTACACCGGGGAGCTGTTTTTT. Translating gives CASSPYTGELFF.

The chain carries TRBV7-9 and TRBJ1-4; no reliable D call. Trimming stripped 5 bases from V and 12 bases from J, with 19 bases between. Germline V gene data show CDR1 as SEHNR and CDR2 as FQNEAQ (reference sequence). The CDR3 has 14 residues. CDR3 residues: CASSPPSRGRELFF. CDR3 nucleotides: TGTGCCAGCAGCCCCCCCTCGCGAGGGAGGGAACTGTTTTTT.

This chain joins TRBV27 and TRBJ1-6, with D unresolved. V lost 7 bases, J lost 7 bases, and 17 bases lay in between. Germline CDR1 and CDR2: MNHEY and SMNVEV (reference sequence). The CDR3 sequence is 15 residues long. The chain's CDR3 is CASTHDGAGNSPLHF. DNA for the CDR3: TGTGCCAGCACTCACGACGGAGCCGGCAATTCACCCCTCCACTTT.

In regard to this clone: One end of the junction is discordant with germline, which a read error may explain. The V gene is TRBV7-8, the J gene TRBJ2-2; D possibly corresponds to TRBD2 (5 bases). The germline CDR1 and CDR2 sequences are SGHVS and FQNEAQ. This CDR3 has 13 residues. The CDR3 coding sequence is TGTGCCAGCAGCGATTCTACAACCGGGAAGCTGTTTTTT. Protein: CASSDSTTGKLFF.

The V gene is TRBV19, the J gene TRBJ1-1; no definite D call. Trimming stripped 3 bases from V and 1 base from J, with 6 bases between. The V gene's germline CDR1 is LNHDA and CDR2 SQIVND (reference sequence). This CDR3 contains 13 residues. CDR3 residues: CASSISGNTEAFF. In DNA, the CDR3 is TGTGCCAGTAGTATCTCAGGGAACACTGAAGCTTTCTTT.

The chain uses TRBV28 and TRBJ2-2; tentatively, D is TRBD1 (5 bases). CDR1 and CDR2 (germline): MDHEN, SYDVKM. CDR3 size: 16 residues. Trimming removed 3 bases from V and 1 base from J, with 12 bases in between. CDR3 loop: CASSLGRQGNTGELFF. CDR3 DNA: TGTGCCAGCAGTTTGGGGCGGCAGGGGAACACCGGGGAGCTGTTTTTT.

The CDR3 is CASSRDREGNQPQHF. CDR3 bases: TGTGCCAGCAGTCGGGACAGGGAGGGCAATCAGCCCCAGCATTTT. The chain is built from TRBV6-5 and TRBJ1-5, with 9 positions matching TRBD1. V gave up 5 bases and J gave up 2 bases; unmatched junction bases: 4. Germline values: CDR1 MNHEY, CDR2 SVGAGI. This CDR3 contains 15 residues.

J is TRBJ2-1 and V is TRBV28, with 9 positions matching TRBD2. V trimming: 1 base; J trimming: 7 bases; junction bases outside the gene matches: 11. Per the germline V gene, CDR1 is MDHEN and CDR2 is SYDVKM. This CDR3 is built from 17 residues. The CDR3 sequence: CASSLSALGGRANEQFF. In DNA, the CDR3 is TGTGCCAGCAGTTTATCCGCCTTGGGCGGGAGGGCGAATGAGCAGTTCTTC.

The chain combines TRBV7-2 with TRBJ2-5, with 10 bases fitting TRBD1. The germline CDR1 and CDR2 sequences are SGHTA and FQGNSA. The V and J ends lost 7 bases and 5 bases, in that order; junction bases with no gene match: 7. The CDR3 sequence is 14 residues long. The CDR3 region is CASTPTGGWETQYF. CDR3 nucleotide sequence: TGTGCCAGCACCCCGACAGGGGGCTGGGAGACCCAGTACTTC.

CDR3 DNA sequence: TGTGCCTGCTTTCCAGGGGATACGCAGTATTTT. Translated, it gives CACFPGDTQYF. The genes are TRBV30 and TRBJ2-3, with D possibly TRBD1 on 5 matching bases. The germline V and J ends were trimmed by 6 bases and 6 bases, with 10 bases remaining between them. This CDR3 spans 11 amino acids. Per the germline V gene, CDR1 is GTSNPN and CDR2 is SVGIG (reference sequence). The full variable domain, its missing parts supplied by reference TRBV30 and TRBJ2-3, is SQTIHQWPATLVQPVGSPLSLECTVEGTSNPNLYWYRQAAGRGLQLLFYSVGIGQISSEVPQNLSASRPQDRQFILSSKKLLLSDSGFYLCACFPGDTQYFGPGTRLTVL.

On this clone: One end of the junction fails to match germline, which may point to a read error. This CDR3 reads CASKEEGRSDKSLF. For the CDR3, the DNA is TGTGCCAGCAAAGAAGAGGGCAGGAGTGATAAGTCTCTCTTC. The chain combines TRBV2 with TRBJ2-1, with a weak D call TRBD2 (5 bases). Germline lookup yields CDR1 SNHLY and CDR2 FYNNEI. CDR3 length: 14 residues.

Note on this clone: An end of the junction differs from the germline gene, which may be a read error. This chain links TRBV6-5 with TRBJ2-1, with D unclear. CDR1 is MNHEY, CDR2 SVGAGI, per germline. The CDR3 spans 13 residues. The DNA for the CDR3 is TGTGCCAGCAGTTACGACTCCGACAATGAGCAGTTCTTC. It yields the protein CASSYDSDNEQFF.

The V gene is TRBV27, the J gene TRBJ2-1, with 9 nucleotides matching TRBD2. V lost 2 bases to trimming and J lost 6 bases; unmatched junction nucleotides: 5. Germline V CDR1 and CDR2: MNHEY, SMNVEV (reference sequence). This CDR3 contains 15 residues. This CDR3 is CASSLRGGRGNEQFF. In DNA form, the CDR3 reads TGTGCCAGCAGTTTACGGGGCGGGAGGGGCAATGAGCAGTTCTTC.

This clone was detected many times. V and J are TRBV5-5 and TRBJ1-2; no clear D. V dropped 0 bases and J dropped 6 bases, with 6 bases sitting between them. The germline V gene has CDR1 SGHKS and CDR2 YYEKEE (reference sequence). This CDR3 spans 12 amino acids. The CDR3 DNA reads TGTGCCAGCAGCTTGGCCGCGGATGGCTACACCTTC. Its translation: CASSLAADGYTF.

The CDR3 DNA reads as TGTGCCAGTAGAACAAGCGGGAACAGTCAGCCCCAGCATTTT. Its protein product is CASRTSGNSQPQHF. V and J are TRBV19 and TRBJ1-5; D is ambiguous. CDR1 is LNHDA and CDR2 is SQIVND in the germline V gene (reference sequence). V was cut by 6 bases and J by 6 bases, with 15 bases left in between. This CDR3 is 14 amino acids long.

The CDR3 DNA reads TGTGCCAGCAGCTCCTCGGACAGGGGAAGGGAAAAACTGTTTTTT. It translates to CASSSSDRGREKLFF. The chain has TRBV28 and TRBJ1-4, with 9 bases fitting TRBD1. The CDR3 sequence is 15 residues long. Looked up from germline, CDR1 is MDHEN and CDR2 is SYDVKM. The V segment lost 6 bases and the J segment 8 bases; nucleotides outside the gene matches: 10.

This clone was seen just once. The rearrangement joins TRBV7-8 to TRBJ1-1; a possible D gene is TRBD1 (5 bases). Trimming shortened V by 5 bases and J by 8 bases, and 12 bases separated the two germline ends. The CDR3 spans 12 residues. Germline V gives CDR1 SGHVS, CDR2 FQNEAQ. DNA of the CDR3: TGTGCCAGCAGCCAAGGACAAATAGAAGCTTTCTTT. Residues: CASSQGQIEAFF.

The V and J genes are TRBV10-3 and TRBJ2-5; D unclear. Germline V gene sequence: CDR1 ENHRY, CDR2 SYGVKD. V gave up 0 bases and J gave up 11 bases, with 28 bases separating them. The CDR3 is 18 residues long. CDR3 protein: CAISESSGIITPTSWQYF. The CDR3 region has the DNA TGTGCCATCAGTGAGTCATCAGGTATAATCACACCTACGAGTTGGCAGTACTTC.

This clone was seen more than once but under ten times. The chain couples TRBV19 to TRBJ2-3; 7 nucleotides agree with TRBD2. Germline lookup yields CDR1 LNHDA and CDR2 SQIVND (reference sequence). The CDR3 has 12 residues. Losses at the gene ends were 6 bases for V and 8 bases for J; bases not matched to a gene: 5. CDR3 residues: CASSTWGGTQYF. CDR3 sequence (DNA): TGTGCCAGTAGCACCTGGGGGGGTACGCAGTATTTT.